The clone carrying this T cell receptor beta chain was detected many times. What it recognizes is unknown. A single record per CDR3 protein comes from TCRdb applying MiXCR to the PCR reads. The sample comprises about 510,000 distinct CDR3 sequences, over 20% of which are singletons, and around 0.86% rests with the top ten. Between about 19,000 and 1,000,000 sorted cells, with 10%, 30% or 50% RNA, yielded naive CD8 libraries. Using a CD8+CD4-CCR7+CD45RA+ phenotype, naive CD8 T cells were sorted. This CDR3 has 14 residues. V lost 2 bases and J 1 base, leaving 9 bases between the germline ends. Germline V gene sequence: CDR1 SGHKS, CDR2 YYEKEE (reference sequence). The data are from a study of molecular identifiers for immune sequencing clone quantification. Study observations and caveats: A shared barcode on identical TCR molecules could lead to underestimated sizes for highly expanded clones.

The gene calls are TRBV5-5 and TRBJ2-5; D remains ambiguous. The clonotype originates from a human donor in good health. Some libraries in this study had Jurkat cell RNA spiked in. Sequencing used naive CD8+ T cells from blood, with Jurkat cell RNA spiked in. Subset given: FACS-sorted CD8+CD4-CCR7+CD45RA+ naive T cells. As DNA, the CDR3 is TGTGCCAGCAGCTTTATCGGGTCCCAAGAGACCCAGTACTTC. This codes for CASSFIGSQETQYF. The variable domain in full, completed from reference TRBV5-5 and TRBJ2-5, reads DAGVTQSPTHLIKTRGQQVTLRCSPISGHKSVSWYQQVLGQGPQFIFQYYEKEERGRGNFPDRFSARQFPNYSSELNVNALLLGDSALYLCASSFIGSQETQYFGPGTRLLVL.